Following are 26 T cell receptor beta chains from one sample sequenced in a study of blood T cell repertoires in COVID-19. TCRdb keeps only in-frame clones here, not all; method: immunoSEQ multiplex PCR. The sample holds about 480,000 clones, approximately 87% seen once. Sequenced sample: PBMCs or T cells enriched from blood (not recorded which). These receptor sequences come from a woman between 35 and 50 years old who had recovered from COVID-19.

This chain connects TRBV18 to TRBJ1-5, with D perhaps matching TRBD1 (6 bases). Looked up from germline, CDR1 is KGHSH and CDR2 is LQKENI. The CDR3 consists of 17 residues. V was trimmed by 4 bases and J by 5 bases, leaving 21 bases between them. The CDR3 DNA reads TGTGCCAGCTCACGATCGGGTAGGACAGAGAGCCATCAGCCCCAGCATTTT. This encodes CASSRSGRTESHQPQHF.

The CDR3 loop is CASSPLGQGASGNTIYF. CDR3 sequence (DNA): TGTGCCAGCTCACCACTGGGGCAGGGGGCCAGTGGAAACACCATATATTTT. The rearrangement links TRBV18 to TRBJ1-3; 8 nucleotides match TRBD1. This CDR3 region has 17 residues. Trimming took 1 base from V and 3 from J; bases not matched to a gene: 8. The germline CDR1 and CDR2 sequences are KGHSH and LQKENI.

The V call is TRBV19, the J call TRBJ1-4; TRBD1 matches 8 bases. Germline-derived CDR1 and CDR2 are LNHDA and SQIVND (reference sequence). This CDR3 contains 14 residues. Trimming at V came to 5 bases and at J to 5 bases, leaving 4 bases not matched to a gene. The CDR3 spells CASSERQGNEKLFF. CDR3 nucleotides: TGTGCCAGTAGTGAAAGACAGGGGAATGAAAAACTGTTTTTT.

This sequence joins TRBV15 and TRBJ1-5; D is undetermined. The germline gives CDR1 LNHNV, CDR2 YYDKDF (reference sequence). Trimming shortened V by 4 bases and J by 0 bases, and 10 bases separated the two germline ends. The CDR3 covers 15 residues. The CDR3 sequence is CATSKTGNSNQPQHF. The DNA for the CDR3 is TGTGCCACCAGCAAGACTGGAAATAGCAATCAGCCCCAGCATTTT.

The rearrangement links TRBV5-4 to TRBJ1-2, with D hard to call. Germline CDR1 is SGHNT and CDR2 is YYREEE (reference sequence). V was clipped by 4 bases and J by 7 bases, with 14 bases between them. This CDR3 comprises 13 residues. CDR3 protein: CASSPEAGRGYTF. DNA for the CDR3: TGTGCCAGCAGCCCGGAGGCAGGTCGTGGCTACACCTTC.

This chain connects TRBV24-1 to TRBJ1-5, with 8 nucleotides matching TRBD1. The germline V gene encodes CDR1 KGHDR and CDR2 SFDVKD. The CDR3 covers 13 residues. Trimming took 9 bases from V and 3 from J; bases not matched to a gene: 3. CDR3 in DNA: TGTGCCACCCGACAGGGGTTCAATCAGCCCCAGCATTTT. This gives the protein CATRQGFNQPQHF.

The V and J genes are TRBV7-2 and TRBJ2-7, with D possibly being TRBD2 (7 bases). Germline assignment: CDR1 SGHTA and CDR2 FQGNSA. V dropped 3 bases and J dropped 4 bases, with 19 bases sitting between them. The CDR3 consists of 16 residues. CDR3 DNA: TGTGCCAGCAGCTTGATAGGGGGGAGGGCCTTATACGAGCAGTACTTC. Translation gives CASSLIGGRALYEQYF.

This clone was found once. The chain links TRBV9 to TRBJ1-1; no firm D call. V lost 0 bases to trimming and J lost 0 bases, with 12 bases between them. The CDR3 length is 16 residues. Germline CDR1 and CDR2: SGDLS and YYNGEE. The CDR3 sequence is CASSVGAGGMNTEAFF. The CDR3 DNA reads TGTGCCAGCAGCGTAGGGGCAGGCGGGATGAACACTGAAGCTTTCTTT.

V is TRBV5-1 and J is TRBJ1-6; D call uncertain. Germline lookup yields CDR1 SGHRS and CDR2 YFSETQ. With 5 bases removed from V and 10 bases from J, the gap between germline ends came to 13 bases. CDR3 length: 13 amino acids. The CDR3, as DNA: TGCGCCAGCAGTGCCGGGTACGAATCACCCCTCCACTTT. This translates into CASSAGYESPLHF.

V and J are TRBV27 and TRBJ1-5; D not certain. The CDR3 contains 14 residues. Germline-derived CDR1 and CDR2 are MNHEY and SMNVEV (reference sequence). Trimming cost V 5 bases and J 2 bases, with 10 bases left between them. The CDR3 sequence: CASSRSEGNQPQHF. The CDR3 bases are TGTGCCAGCAGTCGCTCCGAGGGCAATCAGCCCCAGCATTTT.

The J gene is TRBJ2-2, the V gene TRBV5-1; 8 nucleotides line up with TRBD1. The V and J ends lost 4 bases and 7 bases, in that order; junction bases with no gene match: 6. The CDR3 is 14 residues long. CDR1 SGHRS and CDR2 YFSETQ come from the germline V gene. This CDR3 is CASSTQGALGELFF. DNA for the CDR3: TGCGCCAGCAGCACCCAGGGGGCGCTCGGGGAGCTGTTTTTT.

V gene TRBV19 combines with J gene TRBJ1-2; D not resolved. The germline V and J ends were trimmed by 2 bases and 2 bases, with 12 bases remaining between them. The CDR3 extends over 15 amino acids. Germline V gene lookup returns CDR1 LNHDA and CDR2 SQIVND (reference sequence). In nucleotides, the CDR3 is TGTGCCAGTAGTATAACGTATACATTGAACTATGGCTACACCTTC. It encodes CASSITYTLNYGYTF. Together with reference TRBV19 and TRBJ1-2, the CDR3 gives the full variable domain: DGGITQSPKYLFRKEGQNVTLSCEQNLNHDAMYWYRQDPGQGLRLIYYSQIVNDFQKGDIAEGYSVSREKKESFPLTVTSAQKNPTAFYLCASSITYTLNYGYTFGSGTRLTVV.

The chain uses TRBV10-3 and TRBJ2-7, with a possible D match to TRBD2 (6 bases). The CDR3 covers 15 residues. The germline gives CDR1 ENHRY, CDR2 SYGVKD. V gave up 2 bases and J gave up 4 bases, with 15 bases separating them. CDR3 amino acids: CAISEELRGTYEQYF. Here the CDR3 DNA reads TGTGCCATCAGTGAGGAACTCAGAGGGACTTACGAGCAGTACTTC.

The chain has TRBV6-5 and TRBJ1-1, with D hard to call. Germline-derived CDR1 and CDR2 are MNHEY and SVGAGI. There are 15 residues in the CDR3. The V end lost 5 bases, the J end lost 0 bases, and 13 bases lay between the germline ends. CDR3 coding DNA: TGTGCCAGCAGTAAACGACACTCGCTGAACACTGAAGCTTTCTTT. This gives the protein CASSKRHSLNTEAFF.

The V gene is TRBV11-3, the J gene TRBJ2-1; D perhaps matches TRBD2 (5 bases). This CDR3 region has 15 residues. The V and J ends lost 2 bases and 0 bases respectively, with 8 bases between them. Germline V lookup: CDR1 SGHNT, CDR2 YENEEA. CDR3 nucleotides: TGTGCCAGCAGCTTACGGAGGAGCTCCTACAATGAGCAGTTCTTC. Translated, it gives CASSLRRSSYNEQFF.

The gene calls are TRBV9 and TRBJ2-7; 9 bases map to TRBD1. V gave up 4 bases and J gave up 4 bases; unmatched junction bases: 6. This CDR3 spans 14 amino acids. The germline gives CDR1 SGDLS, CDR2 YYNGEE. CDR3 protein: CASSYRDREYEQYF. The CDR3, as DNA: TGTGCCAGCAGCTACCGGGACAGGGAATACGAGCAGTACTTC.

J is TRBJ1-1 and V is TRBV7-2; TRBD1 might be the D (6 bases). The CDR3 runs 13 residues. In germline, CDR1 is SGHTA, CDR2 FQGNSA. V dropped 2 bases and J dropped 6 bases, with 10 bases sitting between them. For the CDR3, the DNA is TGTGCCAGCAGCTTACAGGGGAGCGCTGAAGCTTTCTTT. It translates to CASSLQGSAEAFF.

The chain employs TRBV9 and TRBJ2-3; weak D call: TRBD2 (5 bases). Germline CDR1 reads SGDLS; CDR2 reads YYNGEE. Trimming left V 4 bases short and J 0 bases short, with 9 bases between. The CDR3 contains 14 residues. CDR3 DNA: TGTGCCAGCAGCTCCAGAGGGAGCACAGATACGCAGTATTTT. Amino acids: CASSSRGSTDTQYF. Full variable domain (missing parts from reference TRBV9 and TRBJ2-3): DSGVTQTPKHLITATGQRVTLRCSPRSGDLSVYWYQQSLDQGLQFLIQYYNGEERAKGNILERFSAQQFPDLHSELNLSSLELGDSALYFCASSSRGSTDTQYFGPGTRLTVL.

The chain is built from TRBV5-8 and TRBJ1-3; 7 bases align to TRBD1. The junction had 8 bases not matched to a gene; V was cut back by 5 bases and J by 0 bases. The CDR3 totals 16 residues. Germline V gives CDR1 SGHTS, CDR2 YDEGEE. CDR3 region: CASRARQGNSGNTIYF. CDR3 DNA: TGTGCCAGCAGAGCCAGACAGGGTAACTCTGGAAACACCATATATTTT.

J is TRBJ1-1 and V is TRBV11-3; D is uncertain. The ends were cut back, 7 bases at V and 2 bases at J, with 23 bases in the middle. Germline CDR1 SGHNT, CDR2 YENEEA. CDR3 size: 17 residues. CDR3 sequence reads: CASTGRGWVLGNTEAFF. In DNA form, the CDR3 reads TGTGCCAGCACCGGCCGCGGGTGGGTTCTAGGCAACACTGAAGCTTTCTTT.

This sequence joins TRBV27 and TRBJ2-7; a possible D gene is TRBD1 (5 bases). The CDR3 has 13 residues. V was shortened by 3 bases and J by 2 bases, with 8 bases between the two germline ends. CDR1 and CDR2 from the germline V gene are MNHEY and SMNVEV (reference sequence). This CDR3 reads CASSFAGTYEQYF. The CDR3 nucleotides are TGTGCCAGCAGTTTCGCAGGGACCTACGAGCAGTACTTC.

This clone has more than one count but fewer than ten. The V call is TRBV15, the J call TRBJ2-5; 10 bases align to TRBD2. The CDR3 is 16 amino acids. The J segment lost 4 bases and the V segment lost 4 bases, leaving 9 bases of the junction unmatched. CDR1 and CDR2 (germline): LNHNV, YYDKDF (reference sequence). DNA for the CDR3: TGTGCCACCAGCATCCACAGCGGGAGGGCCCCAGAGACCCAGTACTTC. It specifies CATSIHSGRAPETQYF.

The chain uses TRBV5-4 and TRBJ1-2; 7 positions agree with TRBD1. CDR3 size: 14 residues. With 4 bases clipped from V and 4 bases from J, the junction kept 7 bases outside the gene matches. From germline, CDR1 is SGHNT and CDR2 YYREEE (reference sequence). The CDR3 is CASSQPGQPYGYTF. The DNA for the CDR3 is TGTGCCAGCAGCCAACCGGGACAGCCCTATGGCTACACCTTC.

The chain has TRBV7-8 and TRBJ1-1; D may be TRBD1 (5 bases). The CDR3 loop spans 17 amino acids. Germline-derived CDR1 and CDR2 are SGHVS and FQNEAQ. V lost 5 bases and J lost 3, with 22 bases in between. CDR3 nucleotide sequence: TGTGCCAGCAGCCCGGGCGCTTGGATGGGGCTGGACACTGAAGCTTTCTTT. Its translation: CASSPGAWMGLDTEAFF.

The chain is built from TRBV5-4 and TRBJ2-3; weak D call: TRBD1 (5 bases). This CDR3 contains 14 residues. The germline gives CDR1 SGHNT, CDR2 YYREEE (reference sequence). With 4 bases removed from V and 4 bases from J, the gap between germline ends came to 13 bases. Here the CDR3 reads CASSPGTGADTQYF. CDR3 in DNA: TGTGCCAGCAGCCCCGGCACAGGCGCAGATACGCAGTATTTT. Full variable domain (outside the CDR3, taken from reference TRBV5-4 and TRBJ2-3): ETGVTQSPTHLIKTRGQQVTLRCSSQSGHNTVSWYQQALGQGPQFIFQYYREEENGRGNFPPRFSGLQFPNYSSELNVNALELDDSALYLCASSPGTGADTQYFGPGTRLTVL.

The V call is TRBV11-2, the J call TRBJ1-5, with D possibly matching TRBD1 (5 bases). Deletions cut 3 bases from V and 1 base from J, with 19 bases between. This CDR3 comprises 18 residues. Germline loops: CDR1 SGHAT, CDR2 FQNNGV. In DNA, the CDR3 is TGTGCCAGCAGCTTCGGACAAGGGTCAGGACACAGCAATCAGCCCCAGCATTTT. Residues: CASSFGQGSGHSNQPQHF.